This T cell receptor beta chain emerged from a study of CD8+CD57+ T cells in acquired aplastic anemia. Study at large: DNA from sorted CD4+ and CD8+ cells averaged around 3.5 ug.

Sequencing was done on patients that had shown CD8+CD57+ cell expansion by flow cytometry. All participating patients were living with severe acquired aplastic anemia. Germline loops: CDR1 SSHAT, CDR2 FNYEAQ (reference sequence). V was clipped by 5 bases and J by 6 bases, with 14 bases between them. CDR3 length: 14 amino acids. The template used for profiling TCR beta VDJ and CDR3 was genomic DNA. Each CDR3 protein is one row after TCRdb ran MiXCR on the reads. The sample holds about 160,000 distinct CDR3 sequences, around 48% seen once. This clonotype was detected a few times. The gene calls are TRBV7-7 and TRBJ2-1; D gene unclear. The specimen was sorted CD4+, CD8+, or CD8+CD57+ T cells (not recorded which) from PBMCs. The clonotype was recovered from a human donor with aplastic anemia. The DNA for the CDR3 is TGTGCCAGCAGCCCGTTGACCGGCGGCAATGAGCAGTTCTTC. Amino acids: CASSPLTGGNEQFF.